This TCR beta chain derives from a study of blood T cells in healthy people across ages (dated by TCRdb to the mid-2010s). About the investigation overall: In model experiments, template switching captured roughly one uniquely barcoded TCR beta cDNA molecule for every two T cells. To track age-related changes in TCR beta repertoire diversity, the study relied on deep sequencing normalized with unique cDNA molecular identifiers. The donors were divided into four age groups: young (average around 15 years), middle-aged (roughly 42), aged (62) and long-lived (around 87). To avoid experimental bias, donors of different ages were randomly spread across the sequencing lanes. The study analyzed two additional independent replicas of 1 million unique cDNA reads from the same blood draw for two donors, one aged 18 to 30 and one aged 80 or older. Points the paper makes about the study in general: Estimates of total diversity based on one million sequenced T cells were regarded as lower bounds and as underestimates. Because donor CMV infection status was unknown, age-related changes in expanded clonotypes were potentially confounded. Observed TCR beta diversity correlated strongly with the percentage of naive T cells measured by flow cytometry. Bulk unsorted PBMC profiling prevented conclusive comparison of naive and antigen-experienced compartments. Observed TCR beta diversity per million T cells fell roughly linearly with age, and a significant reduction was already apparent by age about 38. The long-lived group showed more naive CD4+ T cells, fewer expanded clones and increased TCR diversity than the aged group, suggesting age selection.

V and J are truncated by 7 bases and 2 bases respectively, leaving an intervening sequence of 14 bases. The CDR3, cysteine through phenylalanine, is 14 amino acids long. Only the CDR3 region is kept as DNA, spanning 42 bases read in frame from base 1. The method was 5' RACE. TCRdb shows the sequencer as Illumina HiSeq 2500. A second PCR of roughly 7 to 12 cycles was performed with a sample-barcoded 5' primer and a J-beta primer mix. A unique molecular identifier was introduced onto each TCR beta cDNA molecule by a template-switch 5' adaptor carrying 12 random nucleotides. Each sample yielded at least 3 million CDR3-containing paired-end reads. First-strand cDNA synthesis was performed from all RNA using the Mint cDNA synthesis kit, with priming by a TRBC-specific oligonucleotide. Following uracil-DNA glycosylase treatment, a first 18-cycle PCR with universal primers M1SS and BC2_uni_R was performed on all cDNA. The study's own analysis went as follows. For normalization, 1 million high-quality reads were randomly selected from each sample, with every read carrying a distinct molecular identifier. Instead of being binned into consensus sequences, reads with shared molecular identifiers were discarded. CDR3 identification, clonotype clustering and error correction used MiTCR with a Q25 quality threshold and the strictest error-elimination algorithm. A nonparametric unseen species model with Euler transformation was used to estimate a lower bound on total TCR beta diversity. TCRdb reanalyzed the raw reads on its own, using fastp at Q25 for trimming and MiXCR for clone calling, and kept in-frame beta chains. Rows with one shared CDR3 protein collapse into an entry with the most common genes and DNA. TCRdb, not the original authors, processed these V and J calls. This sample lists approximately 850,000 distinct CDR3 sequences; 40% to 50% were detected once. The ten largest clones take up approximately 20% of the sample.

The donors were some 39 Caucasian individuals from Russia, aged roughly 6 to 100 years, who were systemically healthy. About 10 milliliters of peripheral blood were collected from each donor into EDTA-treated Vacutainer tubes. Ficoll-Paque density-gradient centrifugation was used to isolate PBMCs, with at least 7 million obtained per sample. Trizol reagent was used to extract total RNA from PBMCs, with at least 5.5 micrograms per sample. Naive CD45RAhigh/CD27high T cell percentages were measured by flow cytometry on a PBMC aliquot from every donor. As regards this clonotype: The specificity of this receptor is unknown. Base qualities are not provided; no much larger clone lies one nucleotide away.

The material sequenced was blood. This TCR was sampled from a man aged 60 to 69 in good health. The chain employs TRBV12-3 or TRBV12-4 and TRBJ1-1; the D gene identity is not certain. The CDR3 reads CASKPTVGNTEAFF. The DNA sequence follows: TGTGCCAGCAAACCCACGGTAGGCAACACTGAAGCTTTCTTT.